This record concerns one T cell receptor beta chain sequence. The data derive from a study of blood T cell repertoires in COVID-19. Looking at the study overall: The United States, Italy and Spain were the sources of the acute and convalescent COVID-19 samples. PBMCs, B-cell-depleted T cells, or T cells were the source of the cDNA or gDNA that made up the material.

Original analysis: It was from reference gene primer amplification that nucleated cell counts were estimated. Generated by immunoSEQ multiplex PCR, the TCRdb table keeps only in-frame clones and is missing some. That table is the source of V, J and clone size, and D and trimming were worked out from the DNA. The repertoire holds some 94,000 clones, 55% to 80% seen once, with under 30% in the top ten. The sequencing sample was made of peripheral blood. The clonotype was recovered from a woman in her sixties or seventies in a cohort sampled during active or convalescent COVID-19.

CDR3 in DNA: TGTGCCAGCAGCTTAAGCGGGGGAACCACAGATACGCAGTATTTT. This gives the protein CASSLSGGTTDTQYF. The genes are TRBV7-2 and TRBJ2-3, with 8 bases fitting TRBD2. Germline CDR1 is SGHTA and CDR2 is FQGNSA. Unmatched junction bases numbered 3, after V lost 2 bases and J lost 2 bases. This CDR3 is built from 15 residues.